Below, 3 T cell receptor beta chains from the same sample are listed, as sequenced in a study of cytomegalovirus exposure and HLA in healthy donors (dated by TCRdb to 2016 to 2017). The method behind the library was the immunoSEQ multiplex PCR assay. The multiplex PCR relied on a mix of 60 forward primers for TCR Vbeta segments and 13 reverse primers for TCR Jbeta segments. TCRdb stores this immuneACCESS table with in-frame sequences only. Part of the clones is absent; in the studies checked, under half of the shortfall reflects unresolved V genes, and no reason is known for the rest. In this sample the table shows thousands of clones, more than 65% of which occur a single time. The ten largest clones take up approximately 6.2% of the sample. The sequenced sample was PBMCs. The origin of the receptors is a woman in her thirties or forties in good health and CMV-seropositive.

The gene calls are TRBV30 and TRBJ2-5, with D tentatively TRBD2 (5 bases). This CDR3 is built from 11 residues. Germline CDR1 GTSNPN, CDR2 SVGIG (reference sequence). V lost 5 bases and J lost 2, with 6 bases in between. Here the CDR3 reads CAWSGQETQYF. CDR3 nucleotide sequence: TGTGCCTGGTCGGGACAAGAGACCCAGTACTTC.

The CDR3 nucleotides read TGTGCCAGCAGTGAATCACTAGGGGGAAGTACTGAAGCTTTCTTT. It codes for CASSESLGGSTEAFF. The chain carries TRBV25-1 and TRBJ1-1; TRBD1 is a possible D gene (6 bases). The CDR3 is 15 amino acids. The germline V gene encodes CDR1 MGHDK and CDR2 SYGVNS. The V gene lost 1 base and the J gene lost 5 bases, with 14 bases spanning the gap.

In this sample, this clone turned up a few times. The chain is built from TRBV5-1 and TRBJ1-4; weak D call: TRBD1 (5 bases). The CDR3 runs 12 residues. V lost 1 base and J 10 bases, leaving 8 bases between the germline ends. Germline CDR1 is SGHRS and CDR2 is YFSETQ. The CDR3, as DNA: TGCGCCAGCAGCTTGCAGGGTGGAAAACTGTTTTTT. The encoded protein is CASSLQGGKLFF.